The 13 T cell receptor beta chains presented below share a single source sample, sequenced in a study of T cell repertoires in cytomegalovirus infection (dated by TCRdb to between 2018 and 2021). Sequencer: Illumina HiSeq 1500. The public sequencing data were trimmed at Q25 with fastp and processed into clonotypes with MiXCR by TCRdb, which kept only in-frame beta chains. One record per CDR3 amino acid sequence lists the most common genes and DNA. The sample has about 440,000 distinct CDR3 sequences on record, 25% to 40% of them singletons. The ten largest account for about 13% of the sample. Sequenced sample: PBMCs. The receptors were sampled from a human donor in good health (CMV status not recorded). Some clones in this sample may be carry-over from other donors' samples.

This clonotype was detected only a few times. The rearrangement joins TRBV7-2 to TRBJ1-1, with TRBD1 matching over 8 bases. CDR3 size: 15 residues. Germline lookup yields CDR1 SGHTA and CDR2 FQGNSA. V shed 1 base, J shed 5 bases, and the junction held 6 bases outside the gene matches. CDR3 sequence: CASSLGPRGQTEAFF. DNA for the CDR3: TGTGCCAGCAGCTTAGGCCCCAGGGGGCAGACTGAAGCTTTCTTT.

A few counts support this clonotype. The J gene is TRBJ1-2, the V gene TRBV6-5; D not resolved. Germline-derived CDR1 and CDR2 are MNHEY and SVGAGI. The CDR3 contains 13 residues. The V gene lost 6 bases and the J gene lost 4 bases, with 12 bases spanning the gap. CDR3 loop: CASRREGVYGYTF. The CDR3 coding sequence is TGTGCCAGCAGAAGGGAGGGAGTCTATGGCTACACCTTC.

There are many counts of this clonotype. This sequence joins TRBV6-6 and TRBJ1-5; 7 bases line up with TRBD1. The germline V gene encodes CDR1 MNHNY and CDR2 SVGAGI (reference sequence). This CDR3 comprises 15 residues. V dropped 0 bases and J dropped 4; count of bases not matched to a gene: 3. Written as DNA, the CDR3 is TGTGCCAGCAGTTACTCGGGACAGCGAAATCAGCCCCAGCATTTT. Translated, it gives CASSYSGQRNQPQHF.

The chain uses TRBV7-9 and TRBJ2-1; 12 bases match TRBD2. This CDR3 has 16 amino acids. V trimming: 4 bases; J trimming: 5 bases; junction bases outside the gene matches: 6. The germline V gene encodes CDR1 SEHNR and CDR2 FQNEAQ (reference sequence). The CDR3 nucleotides are TGTGCCAGCAGCTCACCACTAGCGGGGGGCAACAATGAGCAGTTCTTC. Its translation: CASSSPLAGGNNEQFF.

Concerning this clonotype: Without the conserved terminal phenylalanine or tryptophan, this CDR3 likely stems from a read error. This chain connects TRBV10-3 to TRBJ2-1, with 16 bases that match TRBD2. The CDR3 sequence is 19 residues long. J lost 7 bases, V lost 5 bases, and 14 bases had no gene match. Germline V gives CDR1 ENHRY, CDR2 SYGVKD. The CDR3 loop reads CAISPEGLAGGFIENEQFL. CDR3 DNA: TGTGCCATCAGTCCGGAGGGACTAGCGGGGGGGTTTATCGAGAATGAGCAGTTCTTA.

This clonotype was seen a handful of times. This chain uses TRBV6-5 with TRBJ2-2; D may be TRBD1 or TRBD2 (5 bases each). V was cut by 8 bases and J by 0 bases, with 10 bases left in between. CDR3 length: 14 amino acids. Germline V gene data show CDR1 as MNHEY and CDR2 as SVGAGI. CDR3 sequence: CASGSGPNTGELFF. In nucleotides, the CDR3 is TGTGCCAGCGGGTCGGGGCCGAACACCGGGGAGCTGTTTTTT.

This clonotype was counted ten times or more. The V and J genes are TRBV7-2 and TRBJ1-2; perhaps TRBD1 as D (5 bases). V lost 6 bases to trimming and J lost 7 bases, with 12 bases between them. Germline V CDR1 and CDR2: SGHTA, FQGNSA. This CDR3 is built from 12 residues. The CDR3 protein is CASRHQGSGYTF. The CDR3 DNA is TGTGCCAGCAGACATCAGGGTTCTGGCTACACCTTC. Filled out from reference TRBV7-2 and TRBJ1-2, the complete variable domain reads GAGVSQSPSNKVTEKGKDVELRCDPISGHTALYWYRQSLGQGLEFLIYFQGNSAPDKSGLPSDRFSAERTGGSVSTLTIQRTQQEDSAVYLCASRHQGSGYTFGSGTRLTVV.

V is TRBV6-6 and J is TRBJ1-1; possible D gene TRBD1, 6 bases. Germline assignment: CDR1 MNHNY and CDR2 SVGAGI (reference sequence). The ends were cut back, 6 bases at V and 1 base at J, with 12 bases in the middle. This CDR3 comprises 14 residues. This chain's CDR3 is CASSLTGPNTEAFF. In DNA, the CDR3 is TGTGCCAGCAGCCTGACAGGTCCGAACACTGAAGCTTTCTTT.

The table lists this clonotype with many counts. The rearrangement links TRBV6-1 to TRBJ1-3, with D tentatively TRBD1 (5 bases). The CDR3 covers 13 residues. Trimming removed 10 bases from V and 3 bases from J, with 13 bases in between. The germline V gene encodes CDR1 MNHNS and CDR2 SASEGT. The CDR3 region is CATTGGSGNTIYF. The CDR3 nucleotides read TGTGCCACCACCGGGGGTAGTGGAAACACCATATATTTT.

This clonotype has a handful of counts. The V call is TRBV7-6, the J call TRBJ1-2, with D perhaps TRBD1 (5 bases). The CDR3 contains 14 residues. The ends were cut back, 6 bases at V and 0 bases at J, with 11 bases in the middle. Germline loops: CDR1 SGHVS, CDR2 FNYEAQ. CDR3 coding DNA: TGTGCCAGCAGTTCAGGGTCCTCTAACTATGGCTACACCTTC. It yields the protein CASSSGSSNYGYTF.

This clonotype was detected ten times or more. The V and J genes are TRBV11-2 and TRBJ2-3, with D perhaps TRBD1 (5 bases). This CDR3 is 13 amino acids long. Germline V gene data show CDR1 as SGHAT and CDR2 as FQNNGV. With 5 bases removed from V and 8 bases from J, the gap between germline ends came to 14 bases. CDR3 bases: TGTGCCAGCAGCCCACAGGACCTTGGTACGCAGTATTTT. It codes for CASSPQDLGTQYF.

This clonotype was observed a handful of times. J is TRBJ2-1 and V is TRBV28; 8 bases match TRBD2. Germline V lookup: CDR1 MDHEN, CDR2 SYDVKM. The CDR3 is made up of 11 amino acids. The V and J ends lost 7 bases and 9 bases, in that order; junction bases with no gene match: 2. The CDR3 protein is CASTGGAEQFF. The CDR3 DNA reads as TGTGCCAGCACCGGGGGGGCTGAGCAGTTCTTC. Based on the CDR3 plus reference TRBV28 and TRBJ2-1, the full variable domain is DVKVTQSSRYLVKRTGEKVFLECVQDMDHENMFWYRQDPGLGLRLIYFSYDVKMKEKGDIPEGYSVSREKKERFSLILESASTNQTSMYLCASTGGAEQFFGPGTRLTVL.

Many counts were recorded for this clonotype. The gene calls are TRBV6-1 and TRBJ2-2; the D is unclear. V gave up 6 bases and J gave up 0 bases, with 5 bases separating them. This CDR3 is built from 13 residues. Germline V gene data show CDR1 as MNHNS and CDR2 as SASEGT. The CDR3 coding sequence is TGTGCCAGCAGCAGATCGAACACCGGGGAGCTGTTTTTT. It translates to CASSRSNTGELFF.